The 18 T cell receptor beta chains below were found in one sample sequenced in a study of CD8+CD57+ T cells in acquired aplastic anemia. The template used for profiling TCR beta VDJ and CDR3 was genomic DNA. MiXCR, run by TCRdb on the reads, gives a single entry per CDR3 protein. The repertoire holds 75,000 to 100,000 distinct CDR3 sequences, with 55% to 80% as singletons. Whoever was chosen for sequencing had shown CD8+CD57+ cell expansion by flow cytometry. Sequenced material: sorted CD4+, CD8+, or CD8+CD57+ T cells (not recorded which) from PBMCs. The source of these receptors is a human donor with aplastic anemia.

The chain is built from TRBV4-1 and TRBJ2-7, with 8 positions matching TRBD2. The V and J ends lost 3 bases and 3 bases, in that order; junction bases with no gene match: 7. CDR3 length equals 15 residues. Germline values: CDR1 MGHRA, CDR2 YSYEKL. CDR3 residues: CASSQDPGLGYEQYF. For the CDR3, the DNA is TGCGCCAGCAGCCAGGACCCGGGACTAGGCTACGAGCAGTACTTC.

The chain carries TRBV4-1 and TRBJ2-3; TRBD2 matches 11 bases. The CDR3 contains 16 residues. Looked up from germline, CDR1 is MGHRA and CDR2 is YSYEKL. J gave up 7 bases and V 0 bases, and 6 bases lay outside the gene matches. CDR3 nucleotides: TGCGCCAGCAGCCAAGAGTTTTTAGCGGGAGGGCATACGCAGTATTTT. This encodes CASSQEFLAGGHTQYF.

The rearrangement uses TRBV10-1 and TRBJ2-7, with 9 nucleotides matching TRBD1. The germline CDR1 and CDR2 sequences are WNHNN and SYGVQD (reference sequence). With 0 bases clipped from V and 3 bases from J, the junction kept 3 bases outside the gene matches. The CDR3 is 15 amino acids. CDR3 amino acids: CASSESTGQGYEQYF. In nucleotides, the CDR3 is TGCGCCAGCAGTGAGTCGACGGGACAGGGCTACGAGCAGTACTTC.

The chain couples TRBV19 to TRBJ2-1, with 12 bases lining up with TRBD2. The trim removed 4 bases at V and 8 bases at J, leaving 6 bases unmatched. Germline V gives CDR1 LNHDA, CDR2 SQIVND (reference sequence). This CDR3 region has 15 residues. CDR3 nucleotide sequence: TGTGCCAGTAGTACTTGGACTAGCGGGACGGATGAGCAGTTCTTC. It codes for CASSTWTSGTDEQFF.

As concerns this clonotype: The DNA is left out, because the CDR3 cannot be placed on it with certainty; the CDR3 is given as TCRdb lists it. The chain has TRBV7-5 and TRBJ1-2. TRBV7-5 is listed as a pseudogene. 22 amino acids form the CDR3, both terminal residues included. The CDR3 is CISVPVSLTLIRDSAEHDGYTF.

This clonotype appeared a few times. The chain couples TRBV2 to TRBJ1-6; 10 nucleotides align to TRBD1. The CDR3 loop spans 14 amino acids. The ends lost 5 bases at V and 9 bases at J; junction bases unmatched: 4. In germline, CDR1 is SNHLY, CDR2 FYNNEI. The CDR3 sequence is CASSKRQGASPLHF. The CDR3 DNA reads as TGTGCCAGCAGTAAGAGACAGGGGGCTTCACCCCTCCACTTT. Based on the CDR3 plus reference TRBV2 and TRBJ1-6, the full variable domain is EPEVTQTPSHQVTQMGQEVILRCVPISNHLYFYWYRQILGQKVEFLVSFYNNEISEKSEIFDDQFSVERPDGSNFTLKIRSTKLEDSAMYFCASSKRQGASPLHFGNGTRLTVT.

The chain links TRBV25-1 to TRBJ1-1; D is undetermined. V lost 9 bases and J 1 base, leaving 6 bases between the germline ends. CDR1 MGHDK and CDR2 SYGVNS come from the germline V gene. The CDR3 sequence is 11 residues long. CDR3 nucleotides: TGTGCCAGTAACAGGAACACTGAAGCTTTCTTT. Its protein is CASNRNTEAFF.

This clonotype was counted only a few times. The chain employs TRBV20-1 and TRBJ1-2; TRBD1 aligns across 9 bases. In germline, CDR1 is DFQATT, CDR2 SNEGSKA (reference sequence). The CDR3 spans 12 residues. Trimming took 6 bases from V and 4 from J; bases not matched to a gene: 3. CDR3 loop: CSARDRAYGYTF. CDR3 DNA sequence: TGCAGTGCAAGGGACAGGGCCTATGGCTACACCTTC.

There are a few counts of this clonotype. This chain joins TRBV24-1 and TRBJ1-2; possibly TRBD1 for D (6 bases). CDR1 KGHDR and CDR2 SFDVKD come from the germline V gene. The V end was cut by 4 bases, the J end by 6 bases, with 11 bases between. CDR3 length equals 13 residues. Written as DNA, the CDR3 is TGTGCCACCAGTGACAGGGACACTGATGGCTACACCTTC. This translates into CATSDRDTDGYTF.

A word on this clonotype: Mismatch with germline at one junction end may stem from a read error. The chain carries TRBV10-2 and TRBJ2-3; D call uncertain. The CDR3 has 15 residues. Germline V gene sequence: CDR1 WSHSY, CDR2 SAAADI. In DNA, the CDR3 is TGTGCCAGCAGTGAATCTCTAGGTGGCACAGATACGCAGTATTTT. Its translation: CASSESLGGTDTQYF.

The chain is built from TRBV20-1 and TRBJ1-5; D is unresolved. The CDR3 spans 12 residues. Trimming took off 3 bases at V and 4 bases at J, with 7 bases between the two ends. Germline CDR1 is DFQATT and CDR2 is SNEGSKA (reference sequence). As DNA, the CDR3 is TGCAGTGCTAGCGCCGCTAATCAGCCCCAGCATTTT. Encoded protein: CSASAANQPQHF.

The J gene is TRBJ2-7, the V gene TRBV12-3 or TRBV12-4; perhaps TRBD2 as D (5 bases). This CDR3 has 12 residues. Trimming shortened V by 7 bases and J by 5 bases, and 12 bases separated the two germline ends. The CDR3 reads CASTGAVHEQYF. DNA of the CDR3: TGTGCCAGCACTGGAGCGGTCCACGAGCAGTACTTC.

The chain combines TRBV20-1 with TRBJ1-2; no reliable D call. Trimming took 0 bases from V and 7 from J, leaving 9 bases between them. The length of the CDR3 is 12 residues. Germline assignment: CDR1 DFQATT and CDR2 SNEGSKA (reference sequence). CDR3 loop: CSAREAGLGYTF. The CDR3 nucleotides read TGCAGTGCTAGAGAGGCCGGGCTTGGCTACACCTTC.

This clonotype was detected only a few times. V gene TRBV20-1 combines with J gene TRBJ2-3; D call uncertain. CDR3 length: 14 residues. Germline CDR1 DFQATT, CDR2 SNEGSKA (reference sequence). Trimming took 5 bases from V and 1 from J, leaving 13 bases between them. CDR3 in amino acids: CSARDPTRTDTQYF. The CDR3 DNA reads as TGCAGTGCTCGCGACCCCACCCGCACAGATACGCAGTATTTT.

The chain has TRBV7-8 and TRBJ1-2; TRBD1 might be the D (6 bases). The CDR3 is 12 amino acids. Germline V gene lookup returns CDR1 SGHVS and CDR2 FQNEAQ. Trimming removed 5 bases at V and 3 bases at J, with 7 bases between. CDR3 protein: CASSRTDYGYTF. DNA of the CDR3: TGTGCCAGCAGCCGGACAGACTATGGCTACACCTTC.

V usage is TRBV20-1 and J usage is TRBJ1-2; TRBD1 is a possible D gene (5 bases). Germline-derived CDR1 and CDR2 are DFQATT and SNEGSKA (reference sequence). This CDR3 comprises 11 residues. V lost 0 bases to trimming and J lost 10 bases, with 9 bases between them. The CDR3 DNA reads TGCAGTGCTAGAGATCTAGGGACCTACACCTTC. Its translation is CSARDLGTYTF.

This rearrangement joins TRBV19 to TRBJ2-1, with D possibly matching TRBD2 (6 bases). The V gene lost 4 bases and the J gene lost 7 bases, with 17 bases spanning the gap. CDR3 length: 15 residues. Looked up from germline, CDR1 is LNHDA and CDR2 is SQIVND (reference sequence). This CDR3 is CASSSRGVLGNEQFF. For the CDR3, the DNA is TGTGCCAGTAGTAGTCGCGGGGTATTAGGGAATGAGCAGTTCTTC.

This clonotype was detected only once. The J gene is TRBJ2-3, the V gene TRBV10-1; D is unclear. The CDR3 loop spans 14 amino acids. Germline V gives CDR1 WNHNN, CDR2 SYGVQD (reference sequence). Trimming left V 4 bases short and J 5 bases short, with 13 bases between. DNA for the CDR3: TGCGCCAGCAGTGCGGGTAGCTGGCAAGATACGCAGTATTTT. Translated, it gives CASSAGSWQDTQYF.